A selection of T cell receptor beta chains follows, all from one sample in a study of T-cell reconstitution after alpha-beta-depleted transplantation in children. TCRdb passed the PCR reads through MiXCR, listing each CDR3 protein once. The data show about 980,000 distinct CDR3 sequences, about 29% seen once. This sample comprised PBMCs, mostly from graft donor cells, obtained 360 days after TCRalphabeta/CD19-depleted stem cell transplant. The receptors shown here come from a boy younger than two who had a stem cell transplant for SCID, so the T cells may come from the graft donor. Each CDR3 is given without its conserved first and last residue. Fields, in order: V gene, J gene, D gene, CDR3 protein. A D gene is named only where the DNA matches it firmly.

V gene: TRBV30; J gene: TRBJ2-5; D gene: -; CDR3 protein: AWSWGHFAKETQY
V gene: TRBV20-1; J gene: TRBJ2-5; D gene: -; CDR3 protein: SALGPGETQY
V gene: TRBV7-8; J gene: TRBJ2-5; D gene: TRBD2; CDR3 protein: ASRWGGTGTQY
V gene: TRBV12-3/TRBV12-4; J gene: TRBJ1-2; D gene: -; CDR3 protein: ASSLAPGQLYGYT
V gene: TRBV6-1; J gene: TRBJ1-1; D gene: -; CDR3 protein: ASSKDGEGQSEAF
V gene: TRBV4-1; J gene: TRBJ2-7; D gene: TRBD1; CDR3 protein: ASSQEPGDRVGEQY
V gene: TRBV7-2; J gene: TRBJ1-1; D gene: -; CDR3 protein: ASCRGTATTEAF
V gene: TRBV7-4; J gene: TRBJ1-5; D gene: TRBD1; CDR3 protein: ASSLFTGAPLIGSNQPQH
V gene: TRBV28; J gene: TRBJ2-7; D gene: TRBD1; CDR3 protein: ASSFRDRGFYEQY
V gene: TRBV25-1; J gene: TRBJ1-1; D gene: -; CDR3 protein: ASSETRRAF
V gene: TRBV20-1; J gene: TRBJ1-5; D gene: -; CDR3 protein: SARNMGVSNQPQH
V gene: TRBV7-8; J gene: TRBJ2-2; D gene: TRBD1; CDR3 protein: ASSEDRGSTGELF